The 17 T cell receptor beta chains given below trace back to one sample, sequenced in a study of sequential checkpoint blockade in melanoma. Sequencing used immunoSEQ multiplex PCR; TCRdb keeps in-frame clones, though not all of them. The profile shows about 13,000 clones, less than 85% of them singletons. Treatment specified: randomized to nivolumab then ipilimumab (arm A) or the reverse (arm B). The sample here was CD8+ T cells sorted from blood (inferred from file names), taken from a patient given nivolumab and ipilimumab in sequence. Receptors originate from a human patient with melanoma. Some clones in this sample may be carry-over from other donors' samples.

The rearrangement joins TRBV7-9 to TRBJ2-5, with D perhaps TRBD2 (6 bases). Germline V gives CDR1 SEHNR, CDR2 FQNEAQ (reference sequence). CDR3 length: 14 residues. Between the trimmed V and J ends, which lost 5 bases and 1 base, there was a span of 11 bases. The CDR3 reads CASSDPGLQETQYF. In DNA form, the CDR3 reads TGTGCCAGCAGCGATCCGGGACTCCAAGAGACCCAGTACTTC.

V usage is TRBV5-4 and J usage is TRBJ2-7; D unresolved. V lost 4 bases and J lost 4, with 12 bases in between. The CDR3 length is 13 residues. Germline V gene data show CDR1 as SGHNT and CDR2 as YYREEE (reference sequence). DNA of the CDR3: TGTGCCAGCAGCATTTTTGGAGCTTACGAGCAGTACTTC. It encodes CASSIFGAYEQYF.

Turning to this clone: This likely traces to a read error, being one base from a far larger clone. The rearrangement links TRBV7-6 to TRBJ1-3, with D uncertain. Germline-derived CDR1 and CDR2 are SGHVS and FNYEAQ. The V end was cut by 5 bases, the J end by 2 bases, with 19 bases between. The CDR3 covers 17 residues. CDR3 sequence reads: CASSQRYGGRTGNTIYF. CDR3 DNA sequence: TGTGCCAGCAGCCAACGGTACGGAGGCAGGACTGGAAACACCATATATTTT.

The V call is TRBV5-4, the J call TRBJ2-1, with TRBD1 matching 9 bases. This CDR3 has 14 amino acids. Germline-derived CDR1 and CDR2 are SGHNT and YYREEE (reference sequence). V dropped 4 bases and J dropped 8; count of bases not matched to a gene: 7. CDR3 region: CASSGRDRVHEQFF. CDR3 bases: TGTGCCAGCAGCGGCCGGGACAGGGTACATGAGCAGTTCTTC.

On this clone: Other nucleotide sequences from this sample produce the same CDR3. The rearrangement joins TRBV2 to TRBJ2-2, with 8 bases lining up with TRBD2. V trimming: 6 bases; J trimming: 1 base; junction bases outside the gene matches: 10. Germline CDR1 reads SNHLY; CDR2 reads FYNNEI. This CDR3 is built from 17 residues. CDR3 bases: TGTGCCAGCAGAGATAGTAGCGGGGACTTGAACACCGGGGAGCTGTTTTTT. This translates into CASRDSSGDLNTGELFF. Variable domain in full (rest from reference TRBV2 and TRBJ2-2): EPEVTQTPSHQVTQMGQEVILRCVPISNHLYFYWYRQILGQKVEFLVSFYNNEISEKSEIFDDQFSVERPDGSNFTLKIRSTKLEDSAMYFCASRDSSGDLNTGELFFGEGSRLTVL.

This rearrangement joins TRBV7-3 to TRBJ1-1; perhaps TRBD1 as D (6 bases). The V gene lost 3 bases and the J gene lost 5 bases, with 13 bases spanning the gap. There are 14 residues in the CDR3. Looked up from germline, CDR1 is SGHTA and CDR2 is FQGTGA. The chain's CDR3 is CASSFQEGGTEAFF. CDR3 coding DNA: TGTGCCAGCAGCTTTCAAGAGGGGGGGACTGAAGCTTTCTTT.

The J gene is TRBJ1-1, the V gene TRBV4-2, with D unclear. Trimming shortened V by 4 bases and J by 1 base, and 7 bases separated the two germline ends. CDR3 length equals 13 residues. CDR1 and CDR2 from the germline V gene are LGHNA and YNFKEQ. The CDR3 region is CASSPVANTEAFF. The DNA for the CDR3 is TGTGCCAGCAGCCCCGTGGCGAACACTGAAGCTTTCTTT.

This clone was observed a single time. The gene calls are TRBV5-4 and TRBJ2-5; D is possibly TRBD2 (5 bases). The V and J ends lost 2 bases and 1 base respectively, with 9 bases between them. CDR1 and CDR2 from the germline V gene are SGHNT and YYREEE (reference sequence). The CDR3 consists of 14 residues. The CDR3 coding sequence is TGTGCCAGCAGCTTTCGGAGGTCCCAAGAGACCCAGTACTTC. Its protein product is CASSFRRSQETQYF. Supplemented by reference TRBV5-4 and TRBJ2-5, the full variable domain reads ETGVTQSPTHLIKTRGQQVTLRCSSQSGHNTVSWYQQALGQGPQFIFQYYREEENGRGNFPPRFSGLQFPNYSSELNVNALELDDSALYLCASSFRRSQETQYFGPGTRLLVL.

Of note for this clone: This likely reflects a read error, since a far larger clone is one base away. Other DNA sequences from this sample encode an identical CDR3 as well. The J gene is TRBJ1-6, the V gene TRBV28; D is unclear. Germline lookup yields CDR1 MDHEN and CDR2 SYDVKM. Trimming left V 6 bases short and J 0 bases short, with 18 bases between. The CDR3 is 18 amino acids. This CDR3 is CASSLEWLGSSYNSPLHF. Written as DNA, the CDR3 is TGTGCCAGCAGCTTAGAGTGGCTCGGGAGCTCCTATAATTCACCCCTCCACTTT.

This sequence joins TRBV9 and TRBJ2-6, with D maybe TRBD1 (6 bases). The V gene's germline CDR1 is SGDLS and CDR2 YYNGEE. The V and J ends lost 0 bases and 2 bases respectively, with 9 bases between them. CDR3 length: 16 residues. CDR3 in DNA: TGTGCCAGCAGCGTAGCCGCAGGGGCTGGGGCCAACGTCCTGACTTTC. Amino acids: CASSVAAGAGANVLTF.

This clone was detected a few times. The gene calls are TRBV23-1 and TRBJ1-4, with D maybe TRBD1 (5 bases). TRBV23-1 is assigned to the ORF class and has an uncertain function. The CDR3 contains 16 residues. Trimming pared 8 bases from V and 3 bases from J, leaving 19 bases between. The CDR3 loop is CASDHLPHRSNEKLFF. In DNA, the CDR3 is TGCGCCAGCGACCATTTGCCTCACAGGTCTAATGAAAAACTGTTTTTT.

Of note for this clone: A junction end diverges from the germline sequence, so it may reflect a read error. The V gene is TRBV7-9, the J gene TRBJ2-4, with D unclear. Looked up from germline, CDR1 is SEHNR and CDR2 is FQNEAQ (reference sequence). This CDR3 is 11 amino acids long. CDR3 sequence reads: CASSLALTVNF. The CDR3 region has the DNA TGTGCCAGCAGCTTAGCGTTAACAGTAAACTTC.

The chain has TRBV19 and TRBJ2-3; unclear D gene. The V gene's germline CDR1 is LNHDA and CDR2 SQIVND (reference sequence). The CDR3 consists of 15 residues. V lost 1 base and J 0 bases, leaving 8 bases between the germline ends. CDR3: CASSIALRSTDTQYF. In DNA, the CDR3 is TGTGCCAGTAGTATAGCCCTGAGGAGCACAGATACGCAGTATTTT.

The chain is built from TRBV16 and TRBJ1-1, with unresolved D. This CDR3 is built from 13 residues. With 3 bases removed from V and 6 bases from J, the gap between germline ends came to 11 bases. The germline V gene encodes CDR1 KGHSY and CDR2 FQNENV. The CDR3 DNA reads TGTGCCAGCAGCCACGGGGTAGGCGCTGAAGCTTTCTTT. It translates to CASSHGVGAEAFF.

This rearrangement joins TRBV27 to TRBJ2-1, with 7 bases lining up with TRBD2. This CDR3 is built from 12 residues. Germline CDR1 MNHEY, CDR2 SMNVEV (reference sequence). V gave up 8 bases and J gave up 7 bases; unmatched junction bases: 5. CDR3 amino acids: CASGGLKNEQFF. The CDR3 DNA sequence: TGTGCCAGCGGGGGACTAAAGAATGAGCAGTTCTTC.

This CDR3 is CATYTANTEAFF. The CDR3 DNA reads as TGTGCCACCTATACCGCAAACACTGAAGCTTTCTTT. This rearrangement joins TRBV2 to TRBJ1-1; D gene unclear. Trimming cost V 10 bases and J 2 bases, with 11 bases left between them. The CDR3 sequence is 12 residues long. CDR1 is SNHLY, CDR2 FYNNEI, per germline.

The V gene is TRBV6-6, the J gene TRBJ1-1, with D perhaps TRBD1 (5 bases). The CDR3 is 15 amino acids. V was shortened by 0 bases and J by 3 bases, with 11 bases between the two germline ends. The germline V gene has CDR1 MNHNY and CDR2 SVGAGI (reference sequence). DNA of the CDR3: TGTGCCAGCAGTTACTCGGCAGGGAGGGACACTGAAGCTTTCTTT. Translating it yields CASSYSAGRDTEAFF.